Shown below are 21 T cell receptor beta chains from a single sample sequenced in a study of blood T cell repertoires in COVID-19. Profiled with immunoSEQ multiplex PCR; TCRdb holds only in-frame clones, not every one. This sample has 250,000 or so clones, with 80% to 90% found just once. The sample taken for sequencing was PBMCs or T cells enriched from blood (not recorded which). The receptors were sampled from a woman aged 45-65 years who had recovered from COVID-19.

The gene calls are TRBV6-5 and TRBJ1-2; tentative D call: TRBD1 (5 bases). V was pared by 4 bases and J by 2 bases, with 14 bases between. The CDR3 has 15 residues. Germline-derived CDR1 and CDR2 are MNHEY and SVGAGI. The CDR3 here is CASSWDGTTNYGYTF. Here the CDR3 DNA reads TGTGCCAGCAGTTGGGACGGGACTACCAACTATGGCTACACCTTC.

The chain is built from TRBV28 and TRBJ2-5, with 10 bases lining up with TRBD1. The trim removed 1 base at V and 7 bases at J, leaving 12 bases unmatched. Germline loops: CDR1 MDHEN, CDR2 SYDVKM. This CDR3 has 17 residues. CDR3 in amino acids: CASSLFGTGEGDGTQYF. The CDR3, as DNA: TGTGCCAGCAGTTTATTCGGGACAGGGGAGGGGGATGGGACCCAGTACTTC.

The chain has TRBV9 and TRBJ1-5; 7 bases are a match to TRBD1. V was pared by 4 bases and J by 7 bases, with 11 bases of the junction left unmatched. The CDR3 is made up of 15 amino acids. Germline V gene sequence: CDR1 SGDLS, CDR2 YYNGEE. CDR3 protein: CASSPHGQAGQPQHF. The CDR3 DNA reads TGTGCCAGCAGCCCACACGGACAGGCAGGGCAGCCCCAGCATTTT. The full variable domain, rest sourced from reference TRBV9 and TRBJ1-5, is DSGVTQTPKHLITATGQRVTLRCSPRSGDLSVYWYQQSLDQGLQFLIQYYNGEERAKGNILERFSAQQFPDLHSELNLSSLELGDSALYFCASSPHGQAGQPQHFGDGTRLSIL.

The CDR3 loop reads CASSLAGRSAAFF. The CDR3 DNA reads as TGCGCCAGCAGCTTGGCTGGCAGGTCTGCAGCTTTCTTT. The rearrangement joins TRBV5-1 to TRBJ1-1, with D uncertain. The CDR3 is 13 amino acids. The ends were cut back, 0 bases at V and 10 bases at J, with 13 bases in the middle. Germline V gene data show CDR1 as SGHRS and CDR2 as YFSETQ. The whole variable domain, filled in from reference TRBV5-1 and TRBJ1-1, reads KAGVTQTPRYLIKTRGQQVTLSCSPISGHRSVSWYQQTPGQGLQFLFEYFSETQRNKGNFPGRFSGRQFSNSRSEMNVSTLELGDSALYLCASSLAGRSAAFFGQGTRLTVV.

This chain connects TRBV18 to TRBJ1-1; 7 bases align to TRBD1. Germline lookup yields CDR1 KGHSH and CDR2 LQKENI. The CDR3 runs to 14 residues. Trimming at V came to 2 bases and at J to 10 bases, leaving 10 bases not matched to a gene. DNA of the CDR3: TGTGCCAGCTCACCATCAACGACAGGGCGAGGAGCTTTCTTT. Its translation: CASSPSTTGRGAFF.

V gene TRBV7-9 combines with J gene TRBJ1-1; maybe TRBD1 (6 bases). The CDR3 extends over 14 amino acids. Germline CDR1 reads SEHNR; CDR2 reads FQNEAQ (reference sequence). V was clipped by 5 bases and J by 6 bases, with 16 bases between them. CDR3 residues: CASSEQGPSAEAFF. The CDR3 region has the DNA TGTGCCAGCAGCGAACAGGGCCCCAGCGCTGAAGCTTTCTTT.

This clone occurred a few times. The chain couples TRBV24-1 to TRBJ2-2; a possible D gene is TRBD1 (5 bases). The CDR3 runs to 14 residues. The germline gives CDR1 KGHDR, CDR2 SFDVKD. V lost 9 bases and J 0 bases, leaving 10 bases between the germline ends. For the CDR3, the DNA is TGTGCCACCGCCGACAGATCGAACACCGGGGAGCTGTTTTTT. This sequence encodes CATADRSNTGELFF.

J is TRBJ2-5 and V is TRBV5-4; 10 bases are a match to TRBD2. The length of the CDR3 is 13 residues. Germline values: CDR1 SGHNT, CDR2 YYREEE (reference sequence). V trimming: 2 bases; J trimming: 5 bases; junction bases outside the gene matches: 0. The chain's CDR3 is CASSLAGGETQYF. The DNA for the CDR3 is TGTGCCAGCAGCTTAGCGGGAGGGGAGACCCAGTACTTC.

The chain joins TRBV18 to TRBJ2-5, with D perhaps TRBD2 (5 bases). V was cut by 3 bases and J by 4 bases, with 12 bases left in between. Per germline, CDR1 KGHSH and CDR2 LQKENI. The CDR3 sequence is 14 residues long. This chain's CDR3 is CASSPIEGAETQYF. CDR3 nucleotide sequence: TGTGCCAGCTCACCCATAGAGGGAGCAGAGACCCAGTACTTC.

The CDR3 bases are TGTGCCATCAGTAAGGATCTAGCGCCCAATGAGCAGTTCTTC. Amino acid sequence: CAISKDLAPNEQFF. V is TRBV10-3 and J is TRBJ2-1, with D maybe TRBD2 (6 bases). The CDR3 runs 14 residues. The V gene's germline CDR1 is ENHRY and CDR2 SYGVKD. Trimming took 5 bases from V and 6 from J, leaving 14 bases between them.

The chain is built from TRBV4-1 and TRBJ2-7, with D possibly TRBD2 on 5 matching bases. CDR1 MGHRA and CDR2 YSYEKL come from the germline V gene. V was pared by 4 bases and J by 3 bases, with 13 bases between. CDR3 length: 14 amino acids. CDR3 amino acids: CASSPGPGFYEQYF. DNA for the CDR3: TGCGCCAGCAGCCCCGGACCGGGATTCTACGAGCAGTACTTC.

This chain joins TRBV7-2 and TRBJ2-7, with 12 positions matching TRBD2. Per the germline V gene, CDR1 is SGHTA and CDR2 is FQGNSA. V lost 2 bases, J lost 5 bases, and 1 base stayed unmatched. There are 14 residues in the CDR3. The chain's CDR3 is CASSLRLAGDEQYF. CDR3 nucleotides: TGTGCCAGCAGCTTAAGACTAGCGGGAGACGAGCAGTACTTC.

The CDR3: CASSHLGLADTGELFF. CDR3 nucleotide sequence: TGTGCCAGCAGCCACCTAGGACTAGCGGACACCGGGGAGCTGTTTTTT. The chain recombines TRBV9 with TRBJ2-2, with 10 bases that match TRBD2. Germline V CDR1 and CDR2: SGDLS, YYNGEE. The V and J ends lost 4 bases and 3 bases, in that order; junction bases with no gene match: 6. This CDR3 has 16 amino acids.

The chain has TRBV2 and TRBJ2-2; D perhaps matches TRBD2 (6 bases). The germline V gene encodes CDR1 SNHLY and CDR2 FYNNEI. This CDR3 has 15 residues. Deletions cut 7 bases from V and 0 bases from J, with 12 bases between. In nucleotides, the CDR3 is TGTGCCAGCATAGGAGGCGGGACGAACACCGGGGAGCTGTTTTTT. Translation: CASIGGGTNTGELFF.

CDR3 region: CAISEPGTGDFGNTIYF. The CDR3, as DNA: TGTGCCATCAGTGAGCCGGGGACAGGGGATTTTGGAAACACCATATATTTT. This chain joins TRBV10-3 and TRBJ1-3; 10 positions match TRBD1. J lost 3 bases, V lost 2 bases, and 7 bases had no gene match. The CDR3 runs 17 residues. The V gene's germline CDR1 is ENHRY and CDR2 SYGVKD.

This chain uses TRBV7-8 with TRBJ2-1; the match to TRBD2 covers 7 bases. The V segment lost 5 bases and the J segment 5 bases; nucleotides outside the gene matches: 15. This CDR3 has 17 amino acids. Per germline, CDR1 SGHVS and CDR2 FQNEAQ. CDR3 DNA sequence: TGTGCCAGCAGCCCCCCGGGTCGAGGGACTACAGACAATGAGCAGTTCTTC. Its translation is CASSPPGRGTTDNEQFF.

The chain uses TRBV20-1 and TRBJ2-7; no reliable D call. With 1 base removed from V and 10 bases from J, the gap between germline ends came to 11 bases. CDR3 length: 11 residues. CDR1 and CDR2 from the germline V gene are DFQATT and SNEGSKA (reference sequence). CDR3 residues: CSARGSTFQYF. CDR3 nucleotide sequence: TGCAGTGCTAGAGGATCGACATTCCAGTACTTC.

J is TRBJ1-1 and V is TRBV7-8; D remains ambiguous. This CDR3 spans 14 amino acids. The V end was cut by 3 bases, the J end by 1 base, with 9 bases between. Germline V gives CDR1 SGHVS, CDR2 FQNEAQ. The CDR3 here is CASSFQQPNTEAFF. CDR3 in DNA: TGTGCCAGCAGCTTTCAACAACCGAACACTGAAGCTTTCTTT.

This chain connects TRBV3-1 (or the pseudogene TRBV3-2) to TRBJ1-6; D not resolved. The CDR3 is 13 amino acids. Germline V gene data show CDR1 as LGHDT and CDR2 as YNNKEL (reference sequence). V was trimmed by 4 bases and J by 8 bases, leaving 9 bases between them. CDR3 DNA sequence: TGTGCCAGCAGCCCAGGCCGTGATTCACCCCTCCACTTT. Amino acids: CASSPGRDSPLHF.

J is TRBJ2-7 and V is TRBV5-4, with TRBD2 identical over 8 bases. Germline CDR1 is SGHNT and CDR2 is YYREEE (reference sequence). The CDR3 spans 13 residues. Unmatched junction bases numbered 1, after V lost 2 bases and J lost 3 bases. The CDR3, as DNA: TGTGCCAGCAGCTTCGGGACTAGCTACGAGCAGTACTTC. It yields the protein CASSFGTSYEQYF.

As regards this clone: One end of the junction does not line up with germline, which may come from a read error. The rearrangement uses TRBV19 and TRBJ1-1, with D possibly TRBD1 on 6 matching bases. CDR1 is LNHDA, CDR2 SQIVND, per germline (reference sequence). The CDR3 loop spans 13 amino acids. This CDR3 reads CASSGQGNAEAFF. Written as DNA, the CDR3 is TGTGCCAGTAGTGGCCAGGGGAACGCTGAAGCTTTCTTT.